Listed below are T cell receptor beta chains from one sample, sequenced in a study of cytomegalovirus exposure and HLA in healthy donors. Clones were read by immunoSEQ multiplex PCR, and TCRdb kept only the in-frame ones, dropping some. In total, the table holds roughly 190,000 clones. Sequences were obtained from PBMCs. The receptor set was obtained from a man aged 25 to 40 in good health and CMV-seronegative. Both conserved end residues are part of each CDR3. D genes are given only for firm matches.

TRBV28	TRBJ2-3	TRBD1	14	TGTGCCAGTAGGAACAGGGGCGGCACAGATACGCAGTATTTT	CASRNRGGTDTQYF
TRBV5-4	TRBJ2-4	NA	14	TGTGCCAGCAGCCTGGACTTAGCCAAAAACATTCAGTACTTC	CASSLDLAKNIQYF
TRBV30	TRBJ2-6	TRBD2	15	TGTGCCTGGAGTGTTCCGGGACTAGGGGCCAACGTCCTGACTTTC	CAWSVPGLGANVLTF
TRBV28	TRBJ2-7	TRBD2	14	TGTGCCAGCAGTTTCCCTAGCGGCAAGTACGAGCAGTACTTC	CASSFPSGKYEQYF
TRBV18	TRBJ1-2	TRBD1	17	TGTGCCAGCTCACCAGCCCAGGGACAGGGGATGGTCTATGGCTACACCTTC	CASSPAQGQGMVYGYTF
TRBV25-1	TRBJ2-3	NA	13	TGTGCCAGCAGTGCCCAGGCTGGGGATACGCAGTATTTT	CASSAQAGDTQYF
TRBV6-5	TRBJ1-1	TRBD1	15	TGTGCCAGCAGTTACTCGACAGGGGGCATGATTGAAGCTTTCTTT	CASSYSTGGMIEAFF
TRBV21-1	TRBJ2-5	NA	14	TGTGCCAGCAGCAAATGGCAGGCCATTTCGACCCAGTACTTC	CASSKWQAISTQYF
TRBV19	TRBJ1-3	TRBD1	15	TGTGCCAGTAGGCCCTCAGGGGGCGGTGGAAACACCATATATTTT	CASRPSGGGGNTIYF
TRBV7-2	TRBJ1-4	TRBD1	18	TGTGCCAGCAGCTTGGGGCGACTTTGGCAGGGGGCTCGGGAAAAACTGTTTTTT	CASSLGRLWQGAREKLFF
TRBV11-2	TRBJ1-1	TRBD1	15	TGTGCCAGCAGCTTAAACATGCCGACAGGGTCTGAAGCTTTCTTT	CASSLNMPTGSEAFF
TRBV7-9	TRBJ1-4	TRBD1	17	TGTGCCAGCAGCACAACCAGACAGGGGGCAACTAATGAAAAACTGTTTTTT	CASSTTRQGATNEKLFF
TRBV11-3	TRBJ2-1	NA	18	TGTGCCAGCAGCTTAACCGAACTCGGGACTGCTTCCTACAATGAGCAGTTCTTC	CASSLTELGTASYNEQFF
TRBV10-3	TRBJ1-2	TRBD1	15	TGTGCCATCAGTGAGGCGAGACAGGGGGGCTATGGCTACACCTTC	CAISEARQGGYGYTF
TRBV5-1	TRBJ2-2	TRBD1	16	TGCGCCAGCAGCTTCACCGGGACAGGGACCACCGGGGAGCTGTTTTTT	CASSFTGTGTTGELFF
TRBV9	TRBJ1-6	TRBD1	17	TGTGCCAGCAGCGTAGCCTTGGGACAGGGGTATAATTCACCCCTCCACTTT	CASSVALGQGYNSPLHF
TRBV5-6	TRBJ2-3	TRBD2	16	TGTGCCAGCAGCTTGGAGGGACTAGCGAACACAGATACGCAGTATTTT	CASSLEGLANTDTQYF
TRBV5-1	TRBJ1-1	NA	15	TGCGCCAGCAGCATCCGGGCGGGTGAGGGCACTGAAGCTTTCTTT	CASSIRAGEGTEAFF
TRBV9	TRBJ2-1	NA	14	TGTGCCAGCAGCGTAGGGGGCAGACCTAATGAGCAGTTCTTC	CASSVGGRPNEQFF
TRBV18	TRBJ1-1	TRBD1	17	TGTGCCAGCTCAGCCCTTTTGACAGGGGGGTCGGGGACTGAAGCTTTCTTT	CASSALLTGGSGTEAFF
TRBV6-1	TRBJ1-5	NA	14	TGTGCCGGGTCCCCTGGGCAGCCCAATCAGCCCCAGCATTTT	CAGSPGQPNQPQHF
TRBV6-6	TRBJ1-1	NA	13	TGTGCCAGCAGTCCGACAGCGAACACTGAAGCTTTCTTT	CASSPTANTEAFF
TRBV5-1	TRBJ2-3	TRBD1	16	TGCGCCAGCAGTACCCCTAGACAGGGGTCCACAGATACGCAGTATTTT	CASSTPRQGSTDTQYF
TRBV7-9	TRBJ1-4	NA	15	TGTGCCAGCAGCCCTGGACAGTTTTCGGATGAAAAACTGTTTTTT	CASSPGQFSDEKLFF
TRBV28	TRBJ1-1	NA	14	TGTGCCAGCAGTTTATGGGGCCGACGGGGAGAAGCTTTCTTT	CASSLWGRRGEAFF